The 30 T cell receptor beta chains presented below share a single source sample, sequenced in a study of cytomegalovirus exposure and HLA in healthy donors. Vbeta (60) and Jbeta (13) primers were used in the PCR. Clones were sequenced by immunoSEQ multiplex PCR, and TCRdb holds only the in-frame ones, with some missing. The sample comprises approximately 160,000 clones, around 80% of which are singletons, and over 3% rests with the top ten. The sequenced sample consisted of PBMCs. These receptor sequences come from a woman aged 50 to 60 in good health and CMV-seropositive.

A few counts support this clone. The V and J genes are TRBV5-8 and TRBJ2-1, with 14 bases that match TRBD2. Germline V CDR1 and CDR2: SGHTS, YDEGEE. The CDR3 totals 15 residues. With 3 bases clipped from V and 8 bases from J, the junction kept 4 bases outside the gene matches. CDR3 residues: CASSSGLAGADEQFF. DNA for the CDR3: TGTGCCAGCAGCTCGGGACTAGCGGGAGCCGATGAGCAGTTCTTC.

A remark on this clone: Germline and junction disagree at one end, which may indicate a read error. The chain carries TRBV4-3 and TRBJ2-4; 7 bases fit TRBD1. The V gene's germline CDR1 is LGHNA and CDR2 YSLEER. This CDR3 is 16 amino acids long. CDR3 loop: CASSPHRGLAKNSQYF. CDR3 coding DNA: TGCGCCAGCAGCCCCCACAGGGGCCTAGCCAAAAACAGTCAGTACTTC.

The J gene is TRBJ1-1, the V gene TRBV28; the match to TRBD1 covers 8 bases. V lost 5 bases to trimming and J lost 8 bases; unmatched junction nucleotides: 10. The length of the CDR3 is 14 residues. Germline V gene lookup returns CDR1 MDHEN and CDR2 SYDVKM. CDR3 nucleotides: TGTGCCAGCAGTCGACCCAGGGGGCAAGGAGAAGCTTTCTTT. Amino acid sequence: CASSRPRGQGEAFF.

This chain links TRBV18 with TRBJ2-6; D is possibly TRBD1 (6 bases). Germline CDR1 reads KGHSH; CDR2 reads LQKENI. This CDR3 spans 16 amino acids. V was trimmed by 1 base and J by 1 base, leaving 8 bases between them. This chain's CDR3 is CASSPLGGSGANVLTF. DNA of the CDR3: TGTGCCAGCTCACCACTAGGGGGATCTGGGGCCAACGTCCTGACTTTC.

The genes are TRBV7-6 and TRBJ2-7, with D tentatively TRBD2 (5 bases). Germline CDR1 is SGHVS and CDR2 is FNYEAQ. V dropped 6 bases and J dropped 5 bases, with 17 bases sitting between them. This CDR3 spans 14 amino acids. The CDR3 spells CASSSLRDGHEQYF. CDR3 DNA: TGTGCCAGCAGTTCCCTCCGGGATGGGCACGAGCAGTACTTC.

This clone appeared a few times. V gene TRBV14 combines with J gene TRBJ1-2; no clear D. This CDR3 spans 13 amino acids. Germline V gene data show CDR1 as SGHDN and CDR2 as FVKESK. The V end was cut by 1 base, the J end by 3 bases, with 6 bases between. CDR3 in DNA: TGTGCCAGCAGCCAAGGCGGTTACTATGGCTACACCTTC. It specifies CASSQGGYYGYTF.

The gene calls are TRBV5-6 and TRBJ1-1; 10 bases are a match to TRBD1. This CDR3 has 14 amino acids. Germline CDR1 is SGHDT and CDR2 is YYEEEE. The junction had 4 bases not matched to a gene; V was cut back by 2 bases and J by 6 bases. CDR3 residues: CASSFWDRGAEAFF. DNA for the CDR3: TGTGCCAGCAGCTTTTGGGACAGGGGAGCTGAAGCTTTCTTT.

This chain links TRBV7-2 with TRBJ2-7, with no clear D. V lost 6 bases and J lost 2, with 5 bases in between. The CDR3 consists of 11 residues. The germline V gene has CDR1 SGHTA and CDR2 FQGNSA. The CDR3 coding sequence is TGTGCCAGCAGTCCTGCCTACGAGCAGTACTTC. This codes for CASSPAYEQYF.

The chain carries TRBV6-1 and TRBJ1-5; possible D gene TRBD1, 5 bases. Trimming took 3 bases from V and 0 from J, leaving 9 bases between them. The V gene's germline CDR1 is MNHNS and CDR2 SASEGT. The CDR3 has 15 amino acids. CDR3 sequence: CASSDNRGSNQPQHF. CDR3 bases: TGTGCCAGCAGTGACAATAGGGGTAGCAATCAGCCCCAGCATTTT.

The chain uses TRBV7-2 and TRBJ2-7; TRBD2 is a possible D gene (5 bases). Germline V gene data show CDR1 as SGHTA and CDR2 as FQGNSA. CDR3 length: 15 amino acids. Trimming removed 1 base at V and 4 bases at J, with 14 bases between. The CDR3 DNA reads TGTGCCAGCAGCTTAGGACCTAGCTCGGGGTACGAGCAGTACTTC. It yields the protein CASSLGPSSGYEQYF.

The CDR3 sequence: CASSLQVSSGNTIYF. Written as DNA, the CDR3 is TGTGCCAGCAGCTTACAGGTATCGTCTGGAAACACCATATATTTT. The rearrangement links TRBV13 to TRBJ1-3; no definite D call. The CDR3 covers 15 residues. Trimming removed 2 bases at V and 1 base at J, with 9 bases between. Looked up from germline, CDR1 is PRHDT and CDR2 is FYEKMQ (reference sequence).

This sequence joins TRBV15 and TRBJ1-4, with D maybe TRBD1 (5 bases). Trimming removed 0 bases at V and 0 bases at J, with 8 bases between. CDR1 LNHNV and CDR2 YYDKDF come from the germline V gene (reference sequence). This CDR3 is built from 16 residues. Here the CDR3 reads CATSRDRVATNEKLFF. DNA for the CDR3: TGTGCCACCAGCAGAGACAGGGTCGCAACTAATGAAAAACTGTTTTTT. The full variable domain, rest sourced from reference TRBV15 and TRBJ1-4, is DAMVIQNPRYQVTQFGKPVTLSCSQTLNHNVMYWYQQKSSQAPKLLFHYYDKDFNNEADTPDNFQSRRPNTSFCFLDIRSPGLGDTAMYLCATSRDRVATNEKLFFGSGTQLSVL.

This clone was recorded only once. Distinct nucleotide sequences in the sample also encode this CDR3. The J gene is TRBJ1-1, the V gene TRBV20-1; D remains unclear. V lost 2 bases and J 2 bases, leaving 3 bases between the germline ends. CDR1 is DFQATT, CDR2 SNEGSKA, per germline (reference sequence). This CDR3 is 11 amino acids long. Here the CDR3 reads CSARRNTEAFF. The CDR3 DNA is TGCAGTGCTAGACGTAACACTGAAGCTTTCTTT.

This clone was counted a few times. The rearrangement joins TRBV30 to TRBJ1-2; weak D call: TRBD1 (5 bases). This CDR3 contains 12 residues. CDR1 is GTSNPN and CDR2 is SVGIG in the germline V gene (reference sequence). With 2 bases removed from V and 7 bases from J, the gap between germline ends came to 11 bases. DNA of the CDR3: TGTGCCTGGAGTCAACAGGTCTCTGGCTACACCTTC. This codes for CAWSQQVSGYTF.

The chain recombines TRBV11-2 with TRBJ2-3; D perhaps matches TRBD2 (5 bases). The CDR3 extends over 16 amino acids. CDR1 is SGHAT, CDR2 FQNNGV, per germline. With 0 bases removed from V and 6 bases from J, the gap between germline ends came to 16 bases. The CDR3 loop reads CASSLDSGVGGDTQYF. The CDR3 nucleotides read TGTGCCAGCAGCTTAGATTCCGGGGTGGGTGGCGATACGCAGTATTTT.

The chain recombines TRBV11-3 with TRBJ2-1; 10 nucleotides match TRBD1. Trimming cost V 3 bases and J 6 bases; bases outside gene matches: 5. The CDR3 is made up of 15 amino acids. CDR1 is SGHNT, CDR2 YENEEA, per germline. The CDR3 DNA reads TGTGCCAGCAGCTTGCGGGACAGGGGTCCCAATGAGCAGTTCTTC. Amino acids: CASSLRDRGPNEQFF.

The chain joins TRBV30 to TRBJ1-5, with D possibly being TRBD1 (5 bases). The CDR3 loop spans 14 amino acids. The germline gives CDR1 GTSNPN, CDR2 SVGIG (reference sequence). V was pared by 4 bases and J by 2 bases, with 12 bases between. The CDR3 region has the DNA TGTGCCTGGACACGGGGGATCGGCAATCAGCCCCAGCATTTT. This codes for CAWTRGIGNQPQHF.

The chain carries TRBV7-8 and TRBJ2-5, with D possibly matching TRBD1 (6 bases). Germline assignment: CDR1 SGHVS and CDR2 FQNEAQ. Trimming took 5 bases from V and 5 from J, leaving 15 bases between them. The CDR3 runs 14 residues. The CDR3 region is CASSPGQFGETQYF. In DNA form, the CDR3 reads TGTGCCAGCAGCCCCGGACAGTTTGGGGAGACCCAGTACTTC.

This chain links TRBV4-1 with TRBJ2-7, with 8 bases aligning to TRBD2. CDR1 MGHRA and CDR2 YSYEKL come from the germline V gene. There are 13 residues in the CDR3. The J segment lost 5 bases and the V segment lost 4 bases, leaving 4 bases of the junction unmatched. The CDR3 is CASSLQGLDEQYF. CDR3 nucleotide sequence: TGCGCCAGCAGCCTACAGGGACTAGACGAGCAGTACTTC.

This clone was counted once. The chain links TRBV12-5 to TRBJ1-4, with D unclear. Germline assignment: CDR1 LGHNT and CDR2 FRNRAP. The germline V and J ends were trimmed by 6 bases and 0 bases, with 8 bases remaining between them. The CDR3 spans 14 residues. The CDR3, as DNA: TGTGCTAGTGGCCGAGGGACAACTAATGAAAAACTGTTTTTT. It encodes CASGRGTTNEKLFF.

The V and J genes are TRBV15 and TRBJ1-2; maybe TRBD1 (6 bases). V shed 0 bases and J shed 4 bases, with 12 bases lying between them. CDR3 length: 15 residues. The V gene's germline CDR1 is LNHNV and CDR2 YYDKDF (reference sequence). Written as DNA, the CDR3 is TGTGCCACCAGCAGAGATCGGGCAGGGGCCTATGGCTACACCTTC. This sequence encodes CATSRDRAGAYGYTF.

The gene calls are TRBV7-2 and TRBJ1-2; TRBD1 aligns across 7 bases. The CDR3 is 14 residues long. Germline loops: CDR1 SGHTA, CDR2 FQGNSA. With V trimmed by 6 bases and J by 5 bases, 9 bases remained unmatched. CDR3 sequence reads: CASSQARTGYGYTF. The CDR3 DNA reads TGTGCCAGCAGTCAGGCCCGGACAGGTTATGGCTACACCTTC.

The CDR3 protein is CASSPGAGANYEQYF. CDR3 bases: TGTGCCAGCAGCCCCGGTGCAGGGGCGAACTACGAGCAGTACTTC. V is TRBV7-9 and J is TRBJ2-7; D is possibly TRBD1 (6 bases). V lost 5 bases and J 3 bases, leaving 17 bases between the germline ends. There are 15 residues in the CDR3. CDR1 is SEHNR and CDR2 is FQNEAQ in the germline V gene (reference sequence).

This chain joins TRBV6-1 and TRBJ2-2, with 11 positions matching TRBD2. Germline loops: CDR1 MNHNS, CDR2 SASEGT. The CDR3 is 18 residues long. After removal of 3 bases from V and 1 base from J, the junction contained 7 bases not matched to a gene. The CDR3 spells CASSEKWGLAVNTGELFF. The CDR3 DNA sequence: TGTGCCAGCAGTGAGAAATGGGGACTAGCGGTGAACACCGGGGAGCTGTTTTTT.

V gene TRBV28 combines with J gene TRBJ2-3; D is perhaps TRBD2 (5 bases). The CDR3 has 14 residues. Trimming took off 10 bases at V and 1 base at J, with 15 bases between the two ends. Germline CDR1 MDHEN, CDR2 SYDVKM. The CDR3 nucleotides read TGTGCCACCAACGGAGGCCTAGGCACAGATACGCAGTATTTT. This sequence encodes CATNGGLGTDTQYF.

The CDR3 here is CAGRGDFSTDTQYF. CDR3 sequence (DNA): TGTGCCGGGAGGGGGGACTTTAGCACAGATACGCAGTATTTT. The J gene is TRBJ2-3, the V gene TRBV7-9; TRBD2 might be the D (7 bases). V dropped 11 bases and J dropped 0 bases, with 15 bases sitting between them. In germline, CDR1 is SEHNR, CDR2 FQNEAQ (reference sequence). The CDR3 extends over 14 amino acids.

CDR3 residues: CASSVGGGSNYGYTF. For the CDR3, the DNA is TGTGCCAGCAGTGTTGGTGGGGGGTCTAACTATGGCTACACCTTC. The chain is built from TRBV2 and TRBJ1-2; maybe TRBD1 (5 bases). V lost 4 bases, J lost 0 bases, and 12 bases lay in between. CDR3 size: 15 residues. The germline V gene has CDR1 SNHLY and CDR2 FYNNEI.

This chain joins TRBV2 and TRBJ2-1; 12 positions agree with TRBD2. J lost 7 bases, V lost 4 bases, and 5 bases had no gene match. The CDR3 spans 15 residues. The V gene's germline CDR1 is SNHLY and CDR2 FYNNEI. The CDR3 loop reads CASSGTSGRLNEQFF. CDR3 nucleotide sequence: TGTGCCAGCAGTGGTACTAGCGGGAGGTTGAATGAGCAGTTCTTC.

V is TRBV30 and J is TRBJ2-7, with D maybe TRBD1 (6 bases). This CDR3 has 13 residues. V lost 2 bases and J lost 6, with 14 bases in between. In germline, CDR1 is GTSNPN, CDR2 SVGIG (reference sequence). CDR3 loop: CAWSNRARGEQYF. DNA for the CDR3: TGTGCCTGGAGTAACAGGGCCCGGGGCGAGCAGTACTTC.

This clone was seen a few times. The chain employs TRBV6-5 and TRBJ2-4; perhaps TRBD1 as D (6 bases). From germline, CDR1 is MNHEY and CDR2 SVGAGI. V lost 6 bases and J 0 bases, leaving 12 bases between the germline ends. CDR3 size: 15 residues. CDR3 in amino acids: CASRRTVLAKNIQYF. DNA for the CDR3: TGTGCCAGCAGAAGGACAGTCCTAGCCAAAAACATTCAGTACTTC.